The sequence of this T cell receptor (beta chain) was determined in a study of T cells in Graves' hyperthyroidism and ophthalmopathy. The TCR beta CDR3 regions underwent amplification using RNA transcripts as the source. HTBI primers drove first-round RT-PCR of the TCR CDR3. TCRdb ran MiXCR on the multiplex PCR reads and lists one entry per CDR3 protein. The table has 600,000 to 850,000 distinct CDR3 sequences, around a sixth seen once. The germline V and J ends were trimmed by 5 bases and 5 bases, with 16 bases remaining between them. Germline V CDR1 and CDR2: MNHNS, SASEGT. This CDR3 region has 14 residues. Patients were aged 18 to 65, had disease duration under 2 months, and had newly diagnosed hyperthyroidism. When hyperthyroidism was first diagnosed, the blood sample was taken, preceding any ophthalmopathy symptoms. Concerning this clonotype: What it recognizes is unknown.

Findings of the study overall: Ophthalmopathy, which appeared later, was predicted by the model a median around 6.5 months before onset.

The V call is TRBV6-1, the J call TRBJ2-7, with a weak D call TRBD2 (6 bases). This TCR was sampled from a woman between 50 and 59 years old with Graves' hyperthyroidism that later progressed to Graves' ophthalmopathy. The source material was blood. The DNA for the CDR3 is TGTGCCAGCAGTCCCTCTCGGGGGAGGAACGAGCAGTACTTC. Translated, it gives CASSPSRGRNEQYF.